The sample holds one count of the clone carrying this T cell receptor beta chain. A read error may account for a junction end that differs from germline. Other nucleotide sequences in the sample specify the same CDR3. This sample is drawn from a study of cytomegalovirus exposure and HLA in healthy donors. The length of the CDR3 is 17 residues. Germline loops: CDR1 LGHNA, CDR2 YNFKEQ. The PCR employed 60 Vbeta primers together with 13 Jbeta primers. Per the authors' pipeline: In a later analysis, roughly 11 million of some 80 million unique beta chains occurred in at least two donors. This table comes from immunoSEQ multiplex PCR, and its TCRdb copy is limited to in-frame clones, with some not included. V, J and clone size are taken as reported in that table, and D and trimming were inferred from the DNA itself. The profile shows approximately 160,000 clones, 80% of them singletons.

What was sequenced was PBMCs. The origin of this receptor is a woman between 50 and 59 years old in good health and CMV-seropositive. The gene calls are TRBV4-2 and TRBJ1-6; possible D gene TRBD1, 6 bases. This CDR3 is CASSQRTESSYNSPLHF. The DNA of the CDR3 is TGTGCCAGCAGCCAAAGGACAGAGAGCTCCTATAATTCCCCCCTCCACTTT.